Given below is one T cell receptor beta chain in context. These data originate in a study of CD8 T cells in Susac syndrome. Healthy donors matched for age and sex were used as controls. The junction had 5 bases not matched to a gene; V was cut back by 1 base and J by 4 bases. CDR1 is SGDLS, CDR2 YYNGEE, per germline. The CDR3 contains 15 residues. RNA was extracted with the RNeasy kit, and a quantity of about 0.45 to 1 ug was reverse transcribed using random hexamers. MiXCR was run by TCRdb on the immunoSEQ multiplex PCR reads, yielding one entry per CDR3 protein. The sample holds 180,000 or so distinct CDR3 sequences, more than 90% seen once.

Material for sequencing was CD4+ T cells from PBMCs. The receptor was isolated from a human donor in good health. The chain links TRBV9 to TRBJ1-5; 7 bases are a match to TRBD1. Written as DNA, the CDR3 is TGTGCCAGCAGCGTAAGGACAGGTCAGAATCAGCCCCAGCATTTT. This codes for CASSVRTGQNQPQHF. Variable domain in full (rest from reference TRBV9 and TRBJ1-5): DSGVTQTPKHLITATGQRVTLRCSPRSGDLSVYWYQQSLDQGLQFLIQYYNGEERAKGNILERFSAQQFPDLHSELNLSSLELGDSALYFCASSVRTGQNQPQHFGDGTRLSIL.